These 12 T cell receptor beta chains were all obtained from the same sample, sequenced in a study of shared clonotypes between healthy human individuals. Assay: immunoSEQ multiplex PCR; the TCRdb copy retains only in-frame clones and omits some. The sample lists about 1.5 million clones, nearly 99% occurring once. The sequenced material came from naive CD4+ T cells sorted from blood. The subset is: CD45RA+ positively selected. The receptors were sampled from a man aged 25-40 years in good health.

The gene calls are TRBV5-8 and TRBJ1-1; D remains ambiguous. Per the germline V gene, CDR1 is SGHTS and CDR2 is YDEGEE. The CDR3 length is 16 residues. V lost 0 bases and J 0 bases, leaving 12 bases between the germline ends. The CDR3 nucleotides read TGTGCCAGCAGCTTGGGTAACGTGTATGTGAACACTGAAGCTTTCTTT. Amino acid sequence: CASSLGNVYVNTEAFF.

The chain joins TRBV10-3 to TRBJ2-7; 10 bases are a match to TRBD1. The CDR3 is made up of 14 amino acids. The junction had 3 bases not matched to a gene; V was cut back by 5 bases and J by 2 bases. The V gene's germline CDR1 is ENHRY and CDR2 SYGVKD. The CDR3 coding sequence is TGTGCCATCAGTTGGGACAGGGGAGCCTACGAGCAGTACTTC. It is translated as CAISWDRGAYEQYF.

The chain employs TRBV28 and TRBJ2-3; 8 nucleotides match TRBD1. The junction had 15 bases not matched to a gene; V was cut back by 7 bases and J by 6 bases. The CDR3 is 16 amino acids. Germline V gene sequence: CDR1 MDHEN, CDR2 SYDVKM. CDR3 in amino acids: CASILTGRGRKDTQYF. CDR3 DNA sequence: TGTGCCAGCATCCTAACCGGCAGGGGGCGGAAGGATACGCAGTATTTT.

DNA for the CDR3: TGTGCCAGCAAAAGGGACAGTCCCTACGAGCAGTACTTC. Translated, it gives CASKRDSPYEQYF. The gene calls are TRBV7-2 and TRBJ2-7; 7 nucleotides agree with TRBD1. J gave up 2 bases and V 7 bases, and 5 bases lay outside the gene matches. Germline V gene data show CDR1 as SGHTA and CDR2 as FQGNSA. This CDR3 has 13 residues.

The DNA of the CDR3 is TGTGCCAGCAGCTCATCCGACAGATCCGGGGAGCTGTTTTTT. Translating it yields CASSSSDRSGELFF. The chain recombines TRBV7-2 with TRBJ2-2; the D gene is possibly TRBD1 (5 bases). This CDR3 has 14 residues. Between the trimmed V and J ends, which lost 4 bases and 6 bases, there was a span of 12 bases. Germline CDR1 SGHTA, CDR2 FQGNSA. Variable domain in full (rest from reference TRBV7-2 and TRBJ2-2): GAGVSQSPSNKVTEKGKDVELRCDPISGHTALYWYRQSLGQGLEFLIYFQGNSAPDKSGLPSDRFSAERTGGSVSTLTIQRTQQEDSAVYLCASSSSDRSGELFFGEGSRLTVL.

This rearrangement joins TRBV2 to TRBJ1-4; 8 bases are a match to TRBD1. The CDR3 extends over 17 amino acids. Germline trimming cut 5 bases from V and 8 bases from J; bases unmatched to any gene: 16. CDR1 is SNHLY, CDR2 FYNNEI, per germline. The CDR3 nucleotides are TGTGCCAGCAGTAATACACCTGGGACAGGCTTGTACGAAAAACTGTTTTTT. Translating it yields CASSNTPGTGLYEKLFF.

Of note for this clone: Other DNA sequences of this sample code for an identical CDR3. The CDR3 region has the DNA TGCGCCAGCAGCTTGCAGGGAGCTAACACTGAAGCTTTCTTT. It specifies CASSLQGANTEAFF. The V call is TRBV5-1, the J call TRBJ1-1; D might be TRBD1 (5 bases). Trimming removed 1 base from V and 2 bases from J, with 9 bases in between. The CDR3 covers 14 residues. Per germline, CDR1 SGHRS and CDR2 YFSETQ.

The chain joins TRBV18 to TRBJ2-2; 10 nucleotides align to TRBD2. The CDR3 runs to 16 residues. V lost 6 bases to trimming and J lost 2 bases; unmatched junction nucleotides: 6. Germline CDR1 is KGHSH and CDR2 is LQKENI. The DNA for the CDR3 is TGTGCCAGCTCGCTACTAGCGGGATCCAACACCGGGGAGCTGTTTTTT. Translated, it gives CASSLLAGSNTGELFF. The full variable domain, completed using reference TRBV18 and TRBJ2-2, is NAGVMQNPRHLVRRRGQEARLRCSPMKGHSHVYWYRQLPEEGLKFMVYLQKENIIDESGMPKERFSAEFPKEGPSILRIQQVVRGDSAAYFCASSLLAGSNTGELFFGEGSRLTVL.

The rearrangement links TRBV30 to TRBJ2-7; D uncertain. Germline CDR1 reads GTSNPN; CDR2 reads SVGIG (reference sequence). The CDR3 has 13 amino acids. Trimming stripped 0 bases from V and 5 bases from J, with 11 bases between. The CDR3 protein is CAWSVDWADEQYF. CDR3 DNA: TGTGCCTGGAGTGTTGATTGGGCTGACGAGCAGTACTTC.

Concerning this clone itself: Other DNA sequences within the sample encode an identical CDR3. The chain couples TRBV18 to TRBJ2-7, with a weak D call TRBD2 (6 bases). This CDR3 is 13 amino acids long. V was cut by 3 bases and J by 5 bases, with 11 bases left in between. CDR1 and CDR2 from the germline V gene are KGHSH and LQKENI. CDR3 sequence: CASSPSGSHEQYF. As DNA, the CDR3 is TGTGCCAGCTCACCTTCCGGGAGTCACGAGCAGTACTTC.

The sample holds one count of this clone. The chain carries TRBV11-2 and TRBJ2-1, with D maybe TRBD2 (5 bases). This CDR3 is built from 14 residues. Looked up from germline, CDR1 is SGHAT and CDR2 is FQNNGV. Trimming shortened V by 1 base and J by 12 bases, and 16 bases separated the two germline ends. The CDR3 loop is CASSLAREGSVQFF. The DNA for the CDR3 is TGTGCCAGCAGCTTAGCACGGGAAGGAAGTGTGCAGTTCTTC.

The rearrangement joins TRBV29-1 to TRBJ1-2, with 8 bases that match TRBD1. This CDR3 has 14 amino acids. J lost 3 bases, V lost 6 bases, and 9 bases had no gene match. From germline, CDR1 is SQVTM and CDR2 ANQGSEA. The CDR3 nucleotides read TGCAGCGTGCCTAGGGACAGGAACTACTATGGCTACACCTTC. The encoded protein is CSVPRDRNYYGYTF.